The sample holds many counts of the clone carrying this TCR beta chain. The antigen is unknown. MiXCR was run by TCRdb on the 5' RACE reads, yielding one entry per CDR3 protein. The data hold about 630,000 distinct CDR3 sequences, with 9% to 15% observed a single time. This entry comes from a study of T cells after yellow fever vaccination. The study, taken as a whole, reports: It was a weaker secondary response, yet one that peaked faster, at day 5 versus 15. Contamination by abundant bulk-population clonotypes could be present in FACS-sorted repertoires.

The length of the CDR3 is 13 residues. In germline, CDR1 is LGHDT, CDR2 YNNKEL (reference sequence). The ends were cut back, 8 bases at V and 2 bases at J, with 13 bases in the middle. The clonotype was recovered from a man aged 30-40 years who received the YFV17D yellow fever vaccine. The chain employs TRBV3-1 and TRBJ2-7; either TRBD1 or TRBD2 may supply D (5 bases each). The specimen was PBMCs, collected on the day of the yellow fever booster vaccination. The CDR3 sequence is CASGSGPTYEQYF. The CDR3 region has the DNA TGTGCCAGCGGATCGGGACCCACCTACGAGCAGTACTTC.